The 29 T cell receptor beta chains reported below all come from one sample, sequenced in a study of blood T cell repertoires in COVID-19. Repertoires were generated with immunoSEQ multiplex PCR, while TCRdb's copy carries only in-frame clones and drops some. The table lists approximately 130,000 clones, around 85% of them singletons, with about 4.3% in the top ten. Sequenced sample: peripheral blood. These receptors were collected from a human donor in a cohort sampled during active COVID-19.

The V call is TRBV2, the J call TRBJ1-1; tentatively, D is TRBD1 (5 bases). CDR1 and CDR2 from the germline V gene are SNHLY and FYNNEI. V gave up 5 bases and J gave up 3 bases, with 10 bases separating them. The CDR3 is made up of 13 amino acids. The CDR3 DNA reads TGTGCCAGCAGTCTAGACAGCTACACTGAAGCTTTCTTT. Protein sequence: CASSLDSYTEAFF.

The chain uses TRBV5-6 and TRBJ2-3, with 14 bases matching TRBD2. The CDR3 totals 16 residues. With 4 bases clipped from V and 4 bases from J, the junction kept 5 bases outside the gene matches. Germline V gene lookup returns CDR1 SGHDT and CDR2 YYEEEE. CDR3 sequence: CASSQTSGRAPDTQYF. DNA for the CDR3: TGTGCCAGCAGCCAGACTAGCGGGAGGGCCCCAGATACGCAGTATTTT.

The chain carries TRBV4-3 and TRBJ2-3; 12 bases align to TRBD2. V shed 2 bases and J 5 bases; nucleotides not matched to a gene: 8. The CDR3 consists of 17 residues. CDR1 and CDR2 (germline): LGHNA, YSLEER. The CDR3 DNA is TGCGCCAGCAGCCAATCGACTAGCGGGAGTTTAAAAGATACGCAGTATTTT. Its translation is CASSQSTSGSLKDTQYF.

The chain carries TRBV6-2 or TRBV6-3 and TRBJ2-3; D unresolved. From germline, CDR1 is MNHEY and CDR2 SVGEGT. The CDR3 has 16 amino acids. V lost 2 bases to trimming and J lost 0 bases, with 12 bases between them. CDR3 DNA: TGTGCCAGCAGTTACGAGGTAGCAACTAGCACAGATACGCAGTATTTT. Translated, it gives CASSYEVATSTDTQYF.

The gene calls are TRBV6-6 and TRBJ1-2; 9 positions match TRBD1. The germline V gene encodes CDR1 MNHNY and CDR2 SVGAGI (reference sequence). V trimming: 5 bases; J trimming: 4 bases; junction bases outside the gene matches: 8. CDR3 length: 15 residues. The CDR3 protein is CASSQTGTGPYGYTF. CDR3 nucleotide sequence: TGTGCCAGCAGTCAAACCGGGACAGGGCCCTATGGCTACACCTTC.

The chain is built from TRBV5-8 and TRBJ1-5; D perhaps matches TRBD1 (5 bases). The CDR3 extends over 14 amino acids. The V and J ends lost 4 bases and 6 bases respectively, with 14 bases between them. Per the germline V gene, CDR1 is SGHTS and CDR2 is YDEGEE. Here the CDR3 reads CASSGGTRVQPQHF. Written as DNA, the CDR3 is TGTGCCAGCAGCGGAGGGACGAGGGTTCAGCCCCAGCATTTT.

The genes are TRBV11-2 and TRBJ1-5; D uncertain. The V gene lost 0 bases and the J gene lost 4 bases, with 7 bases spanning the gap. Germline assignment: CDR1 SGHAT and CDR2 FQNNGV. The length of the CDR3 is 14 residues. CDR3 in amino acids: CASSLDFGNQPQHF. CDR3 in DNA: TGTGCCAGCAGCTTAGATTTCGGGAATCAGCCCCAGCATTTT.

The table lists this clone with a few counts. The J gene is TRBJ1-4, the V gene TRBV2; 9 nucleotides match TRBD1. Germline V gives CDR1 SNHLY, CDR2 FYNNEI. This CDR3 has 15 residues. V gave up 4 bases and J gave up 4 bases; unmatched junction bases: 4. As DNA, the CDR3 is TGTGCCAGCAGTGTAGGGACAGGGATTAATGAAAAACTGTTTTTT. Its translation: CASSVGTGINEKLFF.

V gene TRBV7-9 combines with J gene TRBJ2-5; D is possibly TRBD2 (5 bases). Trimming took 5 bases from V and 2 from J, leaving 12 bases between them. The CDR3 is 14 amino acids. Germline CDR1 and CDR2: SEHNR and FQNEAQ (reference sequence). CDR3 sequence (DNA): TGTGCCAGCAGCCAGGAGCGGTATCAAGAGACCCAGTACTTC. This encodes CASSQERYQETQYF.

A word on this clone: One end of the junction varies from germline; a read error may be responsible. Other nucleotide sequences in the sample specify the same CDR3. This sequence joins TRBV12-3 or TRBV12-4 and TRBJ2-1; a possible D gene is TRBD2 (6 bases). The CDR3 sequence is 13 residues long. The CDR3, as DNA: TGTGCCAGCAGTTTTGCCGGGGGTAATGAACAGTTCTTC. It codes for CASSFAGGNEQFF.

The chain is built from TRBV7-9 and TRBJ2-2, with TRBD2 matching over 8 bases. Germline assignment: CDR1 SEHNR and CDR2 FQNEAQ (reference sequence). J was trimmed by 4 bases and V by 0 bases; bases with no gene match: 7. This CDR3 contains 17 residues. CDR3 in amino acids: CASSLAGSGRSTGELFF. CDR3 nucleotides: TGTGCCAGCAGCTTAGCTGGCAGCGGGAGAAGCACCGGGGAGCTGTTTTTT.

The gene calls are TRBV5-6 and TRBJ2-2; perhaps TRBD2 as D (6 bases). Germline values: CDR1 SGHDT, CDR2 YYEEEE. V was pared by 4 bases and J by 4 bases, with 17 bases between. The CDR3 is made up of 16 amino acids. In DNA form, the CDR3 reads TGTGCCAGCAGCCCCGGGACTCCTGCCTTCACCGGGGAGCTGTTTTTT. Translated: CASSPGTPAFTGELFF.

This clone was found once. The chain has TRBV13 and TRBJ1-3; D is ambiguous. Trimming removed 0 bases from V and 4 bases from J, with 4 bases in between. Looked up from germline, CDR1 is PRHDT and CDR2 is FYEKMQ (reference sequence). The CDR3 consists of 13 residues. The CDR3 sequence is CASSLGPGNTIYF. CDR3 in DNA: TGTGCCAGCAGCTTAGGTCCGGGAAACACCATATATTTT. Full variable domain (outside the CDR3, taken from reference TRBV13 and TRBJ1-3): AAGVIQSPRHLIKEKRETATLKCYPIPRHDTVYWYQQGPGQDPQFLISFYEKMQSDKGSIPDRFSAQQFSDYHSELNMSSLELGDSALYFCASSLGPGNTIYFGEGSWLTVV.

The chain is built from TRBV7-2 and TRBJ1-1; possible D gene TRBD1, 5 bases. V was trimmed by 3 bases and J by 1 base, leaving 15 bases between them. Germline V gives CDR1 SGHTA, CDR2 FQGNSA. The CDR3 covers 16 residues. The CDR3 coding sequence is TGTGCCAGCAGCTTCAGCTCCCGGGGGTGGAACACTGAAGCTTTCTTT. This codes for CASSFSSRGWNTEAFF. Drawing the rest from reference TRBV7-2 and TRBJ1-1, the complete variable domain is GAGVSQSPSNKVTEKGKDVELRCDPISGHTALYWYRQSLGQGLEFLIYFQGNSAPDKSGLPSDRFSAERTGGSVSTLTIQRTQQEDSAVYLCASSFSSRGWNTEAFFGQGTRLTVV.

The chain combines TRBV6-5 with TRBJ2-1; 9 bases fit TRBD2. Losses at the gene ends were 5 bases for V and 5 bases for J; bases not matched to a gene: 7. The CDR3 contains 15 residues. Germline values: CDR1 MNHEY, CDR2 SVGAGI. The CDR3 nucleotides are TGTGCCAGCAGTCGCTGGCGGGGGGGGAACAATGAGCAGTTCTTC. This codes for CASSRWRGGNNEQFF.

This clone was counted a few times. The rearrangement links TRBV7-9 to TRBJ1-2; TRBD1 might be the D (6 bases). Germline lookup yields CDR1 SEHNR and CDR2 FQNEAQ (reference sequence). Trimming shortened V by 5 bases and J by 5 bases, and 18 bases separated the two germline ends. This CDR3 region has 15 residues. CDR3 region: CASSPIWRTVYGYTF. DNA for the CDR3: TGTGCCAGCAGCCCTATCTGGAGGACAGTATATGGCTACACCTTC.

The chain recombines TRBV4-3 with TRBJ2-1, with D possibly TRBD2 on 6 matching bases. Germline loops: CDR1 LGHNA, CDR2 YSLEER. V was pared by 0 bases and J by 2 bases, with 8 bases between. There are 15 residues in the CDR3. This chain's CDR3 is CASSQDPGAYNEQFF. The DNA for the CDR3 is TGCGCCAGCAGCCAAGATCCGGGGGCCTACAATGAGCAGTTCTTC.

This clone was seen only once. The chain has TRBV19 and TRBJ1-2, with TRBD1 as a possible D gene (6 bases). This CDR3 is 12 amino acids long. V was clipped by 8 bases and J by 3 bases, with 10 bases between them. Germline lookup yields CDR1 LNHDA and CDR2 SQIVND (reference sequence). The CDR3 reads CASYRVDYGYTF. The CDR3, as DNA: TGTGCCAGTTACAGGGTGGACTATGGCTACACCTTC. The full variable domain, its missing parts supplied by reference TRBV19 and TRBJ1-2, is DGGITQSPKYLFRKEGQNVTLSCEQNLNHDAMYWYRQDPGQGLRLIYYSQIVNDFQKGDIAEGYSVSREKKESFPLTVTSAQKNPTAFYLCASYRVDYGYTFGSGTRLTVV.

The rearrangement joins TRBV9 to TRBJ2-7, with D possibly TRBD1 on 6 matching bases. The CDR3 consists of 16 residues. Deletions cut 2 bases from V and 4 bases from J, with 19 bases between. CDR1 SGDLS and CDR2 YYNGEE come from the germline V gene. The CDR3 DNA is TGTGCCAGCAGCGTGGGGGCAGGGAACGGTTGGTACGAGCAGTACTTC. This codes for CASSVGAGNGWYEQYF.

This chain uses TRBV5-1 with TRBJ2-2; D is undetermined. The CDR3 runs to 13 residues. Germline lookup yields CDR1 SGHRS and CDR2 YFSETQ. V dropped 4 bases and J dropped 1 base, with 5 bases sitting between them. DNA for the CDR3: TGCGCCAGCAGCCCACAGAACACCGGGGAGCTGTTTTTT. Residues: CASSPQNTGELFF.

The chain joins TRBV3-1 (or the pseudogene TRBV3-2) to TRBJ1-2; weak D call: TRBD1 (5 bases). The CDR3 is 16 residues long. With 4 bases removed from V and 7 bases from J, the gap between germline ends came to 22 bases. Germline V gene sequence: CDR1 LGHDT, CDR2 YNNKEL (reference sequence). CDR3 DNA: TGTGCCAGCAGCCCTGAGGTAGGGGATCAGCTTCGTGGCTACACCTTC. Its protein product is CASSPEVGDQLRGYTF.

This CDR3 reads CASSQTGTYTDTQYF. As DNA, the CDR3 is TGTGCCAGCAGCCAAACAGGGACCTACACAGATACGCAGTATTTT. This chain joins TRBV14 and TRBJ2-3, with a possible D match to TRBD1 (6 bases). The germline V gene has CDR1 SGHDN and CDR2 FVKESK. The CDR3 is made up of 15 amino acids. Trimming removed 2 bases from V and 2 bases from J, with 11 bases in between.

The rearrangement links TRBV7-2 to TRBJ2-3; 8 nucleotides line up with TRBD2. After removal of 5 bases from V and 6 bases from J, the junction contained 7 bases not matched to a gene. Germline V lookup: CDR1 SGHTA, CDR2 FQGNSA. This CDR3 region has 14 residues. The CDR3, as DNA: TGTGCCAGCAGCACCGGGACTAGATCGGATACGCAGTATTTT. Translation gives CASSTGTRSDTQYF.

The genes are TRBV5-8 and TRBJ2-7; a weak D match, TRBD2 (5 bases). Germline CDR1 reads SGHTS; CDR2 reads YDEGEE. Trimming pared 4 bases from V and 2 bases from J, leaving 7 bases between. There are 12 residues in the CDR3. The chain's CDR3 is CASSPGTYEQYF. CDR3 nucleotide sequence: TGTGCCAGCAGCCCGGGAACCTACGAGCAGTACTTC. Looking up the rest from reference TRBV5-8 and TRBJ2-7 gives the full variable domain: EAGVTQSPTHLIKTRGQQATLRCSPISGHTSVYWYQQALGLGLQFLLWYDEGEERNRGNFPPRFSGRQFPNYSSELNVNALELEDSALYLCASSPGTYEQYFGPGTRLTVT.

The chain couples TRBV20-1 to TRBJ2-3; D is uncertain. Germline CDR1 reads DFQATT; CDR2 reads SNEGSKA (reference sequence). With 0 bases removed from V and 15 bases from J, the gap between germline ends came to 13 bases. The CDR3 contains 11 residues. CDR3 sequence (DNA): TGCAGTGCTAGAGAACAACCCATTATCTATTTT. Amino acid sequence: CSAREQPIIYF.

This clone was counted a single time. This sequence joins TRBV29-1 and TRBJ1-2, with D hard to call. This CDR3 spans 13 amino acids. CDR1 SQVTM and CDR2 ANQGSEA come from the germline V gene. The V end was cut by 3 bases, the J end by 4 bases, with 12 bases between. The CDR3 sequence: CSVDRGGGYGYTF. The CDR3 region has the DNA TGCAGCGTTGACCGTGGCGGAGGCTATGGCTACACCTTC.

The chain employs TRBV18 and TRBJ2-1; 12 bases line up with TRBD2. The CDR3 loop spans 17 amino acids. Per the germline V gene, CDR1 is KGHSH and CDR2 is LQKENI. The V segment lost 6 bases and the J segment 7 bases; nucleotides outside the gene matches: 13. The CDR3 DNA follows: TGTGCCAGCTCGCCAACGAGACTAGCGGGAGATCGAAATGAGCAGTTCTTC. It specifies CASSPTRLAGDRNEQFF. Based on the CDR3 plus reference TRBV18 and TRBJ2-1, the full variable domain is NAGVMQNPRHLVRRRGQEARLRCSPMKGHSHVYWYRQLPEEGLKFMVYLQKENIIDESGMPKERFSAEFPKEGPSILRIQQVVRGDSAAYFCASSPTRLAGDRNEQFFGPGTRLTVL.

The chain employs TRBV19 and TRBJ2-5; a possible D gene is TRBD2 (6 bases). Germline CDR1 is LNHDA and CDR2 is SQIVND (reference sequence). The CDR3 totals 13 residues. Trimming removed 10 bases at V and 1 base at J, with 13 bases between. The CDR3: CATRLVPQETQYF. DNA of the CDR3: TGTGCCACCCGACTAGTTCCCCAAGAGACCCAGTACTTC.

The V gene is TRBV5-1, the J gene TRBJ2-1, with 10 bases lining up with TRBD2. CDR1 SGHRS and CDR2 YFSETQ come from the germline V gene. CDR3 length: 17 residues. With V trimmed by 0 bases and J by 6 bases, 9 bases remained unmatched. DNA for the CDR3: TGCGCCAGCAGCTTGGTGGGGATAGCGGGAGGTGGCAATGAGCAGTTCTTC. Protein product: CASSLVGIAGGGNEQFF.